The clone carrying this T cell receptor beta chain has just a few counts. These data originate in a study of T cells in Graves' hyperthyroidism and ophthalmopathy. Amplification of TCR beta CDR3 regions was performed using RNA transcripts as template. The TCR CDR3 first-round RT-PCR relied on the HTBI primer set. TCRdb re-derived calls from the multiplex PCR reads in MiXCR, one entry per CDR3 protein. The table records roughly 170,000 distinct CDR3 sequences, about 9% of them present only once. Germline CDR1 and CDR2: DFQATT and SNEGSKA (reference sequence). The CDR3 loop spans 11 amino acids. V was shortened by 4 bases and J by 7 bases, with 8 bases between the two germline ends. It was uncontrolled infection, other autoimmune disease, pregnancy or lactation that excluded patients.

The chain is built from TRBV20-1 and TRBJ1-3; D call uncertain. The sequence derives from a woman younger than 30 with Graves' hyperthyroidism that later progressed to Graves' ophthalmopathy. Sequenced sample: blood. The CDR3 DNA reads TGCAGTGCTACGCCCCTCAACACCATATATTTT. This sequence encodes CSATPLNTIYF.